This record covers a single T cell receptor beta chain. The data derive from a study of blood T cell repertoires in COVID-19. Overall study: COVID-19 samples, acute and convalescent, were from the United States, Italy and Spain.

Trimming shortened V by 8 bases and J by 3 bases, and 14 bases separated the two germline ends. This CDR3 has 13 residues. Germline V gene sequence: CDR1 GTSNPN, CDR2 SVGIG (reference sequence). In the original processing: The authors estimated nucleated cell counts from reference gene primer amplification. The data were produced by immunoSEQ multiplex PCR, yet TCRdb's version contains in-frame clones alone and is incomplete. V and J calls and clone size are as listed in that table; D and trimming were resolved from the DNA. The sample has under 300,000 clones; approximately 80% are singletons. The chain is built from TRBV30 and TRBJ1-3, with a weak D call TRBD1 (5 bases). The source is a woman in her 40s with active or convalescent COVID-19. Specimen: peripheral blood. The CDR3 loop reads CASLWGGGNTIYF. Written as DNA, the CDR3 is TGTGCCAGCCTTTGGGGGGGTGGAAACACCATATATTTT.